The source of this T cell receptor beta chain is a study of cytomegalovirus exposure and HLA in healthy donors. Points from the study as a whole: For cytomegalovirus status, the classifier reportedly gave diagnoses with high specificity and sensitivity. The authors listed approximately 150 TCR beta chains as cytomegalovirus-associated. In vitro checks showed that a few CMV-associated chains really do target CMV antigens. Across donors, most TCRs were seen rarely, yet some public ones were widespread.

The repertoire was sequenced with immunoSEQ multiplex PCR; TCRdb's copy has only in-frame clones and lacks some. This sample carries 100,000 to 150,000 clones, nearly 90% of them seen once, and the ten largest clones take about 3%. About this clone: Its antigen is currently unknown.

Sequencing was performed on PBMCs. The receptor's source is a man aged 30 to 39 in good health and CMV-seronegative.

CDR3 region: CASSYDRGAYEQYF. DNA for the CDR3: TGTGCCAGCAGTTACGACCGAGGAGCCTACGAGCAGTACTTC. V is TRBV6-5 and J is TRBJ2-7; D uncertain. V dropped 2 bases and J dropped 2 bases, with 10 bases sitting between them. Germline V gene sequence: CDR1 MNHEY, CDR2 SVGAGI. CDR3 length: 14 amino acids.